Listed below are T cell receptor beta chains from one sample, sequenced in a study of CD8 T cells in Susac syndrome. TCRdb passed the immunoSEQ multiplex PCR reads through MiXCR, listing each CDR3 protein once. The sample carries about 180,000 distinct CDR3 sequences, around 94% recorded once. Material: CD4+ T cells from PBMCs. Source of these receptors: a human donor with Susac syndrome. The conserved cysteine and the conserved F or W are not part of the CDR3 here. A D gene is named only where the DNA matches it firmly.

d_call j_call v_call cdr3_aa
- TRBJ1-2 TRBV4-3 ASSQDRWRGYT
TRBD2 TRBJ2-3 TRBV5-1 ASSVPGGASTQY
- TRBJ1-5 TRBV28 ASSKPLGDQPQH
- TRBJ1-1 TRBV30 AWRTAHLLMNTEAF
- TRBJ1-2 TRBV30 AWNPGFNYGYT
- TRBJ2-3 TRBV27 ASSLLPGSSTDTQY
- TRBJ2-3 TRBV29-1 SVEDMVRNTDTQY
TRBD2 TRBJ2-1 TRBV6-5 ASSYSSASGNYNEQF
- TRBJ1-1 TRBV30 AWSSGDVNTEAF
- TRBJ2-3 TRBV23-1 ASSQPSGVTQY
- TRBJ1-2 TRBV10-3 AISVGPGLKPNYGYT
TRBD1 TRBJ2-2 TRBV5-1 ASSLTGDTGELF
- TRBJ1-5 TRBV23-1 ASSQSRQPQH
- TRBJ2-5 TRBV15 ATSRDDETQY
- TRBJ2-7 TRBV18 ASSPQGSPSYEQY
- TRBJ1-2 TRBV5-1 ASSAGTLSNYGYT
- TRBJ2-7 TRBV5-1 ASSPKGGGQVYEQY
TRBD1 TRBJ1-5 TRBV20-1 SAVTGTGGQPQH
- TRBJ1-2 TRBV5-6 ASSLLDRGYT
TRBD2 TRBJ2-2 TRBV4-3 ASSQEAGGNTGELF
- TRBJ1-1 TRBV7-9 ASSLSDSFTEAF
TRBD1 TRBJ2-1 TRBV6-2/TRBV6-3 ASSTASDRGPNYNEQF
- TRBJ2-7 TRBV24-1 ATGTGSGYEQY
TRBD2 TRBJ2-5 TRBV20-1 SADLSSGGYQETQY
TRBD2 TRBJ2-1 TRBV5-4 ASSLERGAYNEQF
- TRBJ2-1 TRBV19 ASSIGPGEQF
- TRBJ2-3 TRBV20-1 SARGSSTDTQY
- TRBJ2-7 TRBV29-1 SAAGFWDEQY
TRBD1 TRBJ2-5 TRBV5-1 ASSLGPLGQEETQY
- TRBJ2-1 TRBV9 ASSVGDYNEQF
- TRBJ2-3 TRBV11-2 ASSFGGSTDTQY
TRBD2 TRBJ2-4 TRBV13 ASSLGPPGLAGLVAKNIQY
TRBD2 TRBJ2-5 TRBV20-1 SARDPGSGSETQY
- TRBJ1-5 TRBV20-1 SARIGPWNQPQH
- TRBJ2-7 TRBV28 ASRAGHEQY
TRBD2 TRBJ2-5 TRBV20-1 SASIRAGAIQETQY
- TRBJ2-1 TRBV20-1 SAPDFYNEQF
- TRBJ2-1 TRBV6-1 ASSRLEYNEQF
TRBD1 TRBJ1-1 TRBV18 ASSPSDRATEAF
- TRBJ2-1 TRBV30 AWSRQANEQF
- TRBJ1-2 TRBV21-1 ASSKEERTDNGYT
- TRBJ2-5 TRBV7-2 ASRYRRGETQY
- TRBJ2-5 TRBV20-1 SAGTAQRPETQY
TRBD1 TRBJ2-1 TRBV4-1 ASSRVFRQGRTNEQF